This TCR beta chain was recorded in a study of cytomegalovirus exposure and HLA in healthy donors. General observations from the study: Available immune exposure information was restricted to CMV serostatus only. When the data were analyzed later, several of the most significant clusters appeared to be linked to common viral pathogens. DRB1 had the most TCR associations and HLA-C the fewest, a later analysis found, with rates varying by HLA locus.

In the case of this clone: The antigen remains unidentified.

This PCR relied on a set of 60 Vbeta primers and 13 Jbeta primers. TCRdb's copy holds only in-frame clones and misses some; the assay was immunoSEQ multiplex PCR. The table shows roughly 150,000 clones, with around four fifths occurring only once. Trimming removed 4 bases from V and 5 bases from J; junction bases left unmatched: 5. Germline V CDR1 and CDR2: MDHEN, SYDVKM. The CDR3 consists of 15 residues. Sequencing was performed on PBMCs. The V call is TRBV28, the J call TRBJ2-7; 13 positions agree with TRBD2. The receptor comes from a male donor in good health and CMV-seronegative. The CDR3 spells CASSSGTSGMNEQYF. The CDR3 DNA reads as TGTGCCAGCAGTTCCGGGACTAGCGGGATGAACGAGCAGTACTTC.